This T cell receptor (beta chain) was found in a study of OX40 agonist ivuxolimab in advanced cancers. Study overall: Patients were given ivuxolimab, an antibody that agonizes OX40 (CD134). People in dose escalation had one of these cancers: hepatocellular carcinoma, melanoma, renal cell or head and neck cancer.

Worth noting for this clone: What it binds is not known.

The CDR3 totals 16 residues. The V end was cut by 4 bases, the J end by 7 bases, with 23 bases between. The V gene's germline CDR1 is LGHNA and CDR2 YSLEER. Study outcomes and limitations: Clonal expansion from baseline to week 6 occurred in both CD4+ and CD8+ T cells. Near-lowest levels of clonal expansion characterized partial responders at 0.1-3.0 mg/kg.

The method was immunoSEQ multiplex PCR; TCRdb's version includes in-frame clones alone and lacks a portion of them. Of 85,000 to 100,000 clones in the sample, approximately 85% are singletons; the top ten hold 3.5% to 4%. The specimen was CD4+ or CD8+ T cells sorted from blood, collected in a trial of the OX40 agonist ivuxolimab. This chain uses TRBV4-3 with TRBJ2-7; TRBD1 or TRBD2 may be the D gene (5 bases each). The TCR sequence derives from an adult with an advanced solid tumor such as melanoma, head and neck, liver or kidney cancer. CDR3 sequence: CASSPTPGQALEEQYF. For the CDR3, the DNA is TGCGCCAGCAGCCCAACCCCGGGGCAGGCCCTTGAAGAGCAGTACTTC.